This T cell receptor (beta chain) was sequenced in a study of shared clonotypes between healthy human individuals. In germline, CDR1 is SGHTA, CDR2 FQGNSA. The CDR3 covers 14 residues. Trimming cost V 2 bases and J 1 base, with 8 bases left between them. Naive CD8 cells lacked CD45RO, underwent positive selection for CCR7 and left out terminally differentiated effector memory CD45RA+ cells. Clones were read by immunoSEQ multiplex PCR, and TCRdb kept only the in-frame ones, dropping some. The table has approximately 810,000 clones, about 91% seen once; the top ten hold around 24%. The V gene is TRBV7-2, the J gene TRBJ1-1; unclear D gene. The sample taken for sequencing was naive CD8+ T cells sorted from blood. This clonotype originated in a man aged 30 to 45 in good health. The DNA for the CDR3 is TGTGCCAGCAGCTTATATGGTCCGAACACTGAAGCTTTCTTT. Translating gives CASSLYGPNTEAFF.